One and the same sample provided the 24 T cell receptor beta chains below, sequenced in a study of CD8+ T cells in alopecia areata. Treatment given: oral pan-JAK inhibitor, 5-10 mg twice daily. Sequencing templates came from extracted RNA that was reverse transcribed into cDNA. This table comes from immunoSEQ multiplex PCR, and its TCRdb copy is limited to in-frame clones, with some not included. The table records some 110,000 clones, about three fifths of them present only once. Sequenced material: CD8+ T cells sorted from blood, taken at week 4, from a patient treated with tofacitinib. These receptors all come from a human donor with alopecia areata.

V is TRBV4-1 and J is TRBJ1-1, with D unclear. The CDR3 runs 13 residues. Trimming pared 4 bases from V and 6 bases from J, leaving 12 bases between. Germline V gene sequence: CDR1 MGHRA, CDR2 YSYEKL. Here the CDR3 reads CASSLDGVAEAFF. CDR3 bases: TGCGCCAGCAGCCTCGACGGCGTAGCTGAAGCTTTCTTT.

This clone came up a few times. The chain uses TRBV7-9 and TRBJ2-7, with D perhaps matching TRBD1 (5 bases). Per the germline V gene, CDR1 is SEHNR and CDR2 is FQNEAQ (reference sequence). V was pared by 1 base and J by 5 bases, with 15 bases between. CDR3 length: 15 amino acids. The CDR3 reads CASSLGSGRLDEQYF. As DNA, the CDR3 is TGTGCCAGCAGCTTAGGTTCAGGGCGGCTTGACGAGCAGTACTTC.

This chain uses TRBV9 with TRBJ2-2; tentatively, D is TRBD1 or TRBD2 (6 bases each). The CDR3 extends over 15 amino acids. V was clipped by 0 bases and J by 3 bases, with 9 bases between them. Germline CDR1 SGDLS, CDR2 YYNGEE. CDR3 DNA sequence: TGTGCCAGCAGCGTAGGAGGGGGGTACACCGGGGAGCTGTTTTTT. This sequence encodes CASSVGGGYTGELFF.

The chain recombines TRBV11-2 with TRBJ2-7; unclear D gene. Trimming removed 6 bases from V and 1 base from J, with 7 bases in between. CDR1 and CDR2 (germline): SGHAT, FQNNGV. CDR3 length: 12 amino acids. CDR3 amino acids: CASSWQSYEQYF. The CDR3 coding sequence is TGTGCCAGCAGTTGGCAGTCCTACGAGCAGTACTTC. The variable domain in full, with the rest retrieved from reference TRBV11-2 and TRBJ2-7, is EAGVAQSPRYKIIEKRQSVAFWCNPISGHATLYWYQQILGQGPKLLIQFQNNGVVDDSQLPKDRFSAERLKGVDSTLKIQPAKLEDSAVYLCASSWQSYEQYFGPGTRLTVT.

The chain is built from TRBV19 and TRBJ2-2; D unresolved. The CDR3 length is 13 residues. V lost 8 bases to trimming and J lost 0 bases, with 7 bases between them. The germline V gene encodes CDR1 LNHDA and CDR2 SQIVND (reference sequence). DNA of the CDR3: TGTGCCAGTTCCGATACGAACACCGGGGAGCTGTTTTTT. The encoded protein is CASSDTNTGELFF.

This clone was counted a few times. The V call is TRBV13, the J call TRBJ1-1; D gene ambiguous. This CDR3 is built from 12 residues. Trimming took 3 bases from V and 10 from J, leaving 12 bases between them. In germline, CDR1 is PRHDT, CDR2 FYEKMQ (reference sequence). This CDR3 is CASSLGVSVAFF. CDR3 in DNA: TGTGCCAGCAGCTTGGGAGTTTCGGTAGCTTTCTTT.

The chain recombines TRBV29-1 with TRBJ1-2; D not resolved. Germline V CDR1 and CDR2: SQVTM, ANQGSEA. The CDR3 is made up of 14 amino acids. V shed 3 bases and J shed 5 bases, with 16 bases lying between them. CDR3 amino acids: CSVDDGNLWYGYTF. The CDR3 nucleotides are TGCAGCGTTGACGACGGTAACTTGTGGTATGGCTACACCTTC. The whole variable domain, filled in from reference TRBV29-1 and TRBJ1-2, reads SAVISQKPSRDICQRGTSLTIQCQVDSQVTMMFWYRQQPGQSLTLIATANQGSEATYESGFVIDKFPISRPNLTFSTLTVSNMSPEDSSIYLCSVDDGNLWYGYTFGSGTRLTVV.

This clone was seen a few times. This chain connects TRBV25-1 to TRBJ2-2; 10 bases are a match to TRBD1. Germline loops: CDR1 MGHDK, CDR2 SYGVNS. The CDR3 has 16 amino acids. Unmatched junction bases numbered 9, after V lost 7 bases and J lost 4 bases. The CDR3 is CASTRTGGRGTGELFF. CDR3 coding DNA: TGTGCCAGCACTCGGACAGGGGGACGCGGCACCGGGGAGCTGTTTTTT. Using reference TRBV25-1 and TRBJ2-2 for the parts outside the CDR3, the full variable domain is EADIYQTPRYLVIGTGKKITLECSQTMGHDKMYWYQQDPGMELHLIHYSYGVNSTEKGDLSSESTVSRIRTEHFPLTLESARPSHTSQYLCASTRTGGRGTGELFFGEGSRLTVL.

V gene TRBV29-1 combines with J gene TRBJ2-7, with 9 bases that match TRBD1. This CDR3 region has 14 residues. The V gene's germline CDR1 is SQVTM and CDR2 ANQGSEA. The V segment lost 1 base and the J segment 6 bases; nucleotides outside the gene matches: 7. The CDR3 DNA reads as TGCAGCGTTGAAGCGAGGGACAGGGTTGTCGAGCAGTACTTC. As protein: CSVEARDRVVEQYF.

This clone occurred a few times. The chain employs TRBV7-3 and TRBJ2-1; D remains unclear. CDR1 and CDR2 (germline): SGHTA, FQGTGA. V was trimmed by 5 bases and J by 3 bases, leaving 14 bases between them. This CDR3 is built from 15 residues. This CDR3 reads CASSLQVGDYNEQFF. The CDR3, as DNA: TGTGCCAGCAGCCTCCAAGTAGGAGACTACAATGAGCAGTTCTTC.

V and J are TRBV28 and TRBJ2-3, with D possibly being TRBD1 or TRBD2 (5 bases each). The germline V gene encodes CDR1 MDHEN and CDR2 SYDVKM. The V end was cut by 6 bases, the J end by 4 bases, with 17 bases between. There are 15 residues in the CDR3. The CDR3: CASSPLEGQADTQYF. The CDR3 DNA sequence: TGTGCCAGCAGCCCCTTAGAGGGGCAGGCAGATACGCAGTATTTT.

As for this clone: At the DNA level, this CDR3 is encoded by other sequences in the same sample as well. The rearrangement links TRBV30 to TRBJ1-1, with a possible D match to TRBD1 (6 bases). In germline, CDR1 is GTSNPN, CDR2 SVGIG (reference sequence). The CDR3 runs to 13 residues. V shed 3 bases and J shed 3 bases, with 11 bases lying between them. Here the CDR3 reads CAWSLGGHTEAFF. The CDR3 region has the DNA TGTGCCTGGAGCCTTGGGGGGCACACTGAAGCTTTCTTT.

This chain joins TRBV7-2 and TRBJ2-4, with D perhaps TRBD1 or TRBD2 (6 bases each). CDR3 size: 17 residues. V shed 1 base and J shed 0 bases, with 13 bases lying between them. Germline lookup yields CDR1 SGHTA and CDR2 FQGNSA. The CDR3 protein is CASSLEGGTLAKNIQYF. CDR3 in DNA: TGTGCCAGCAGCTTAGAGGGGGGAACCTTAGCCAAAAACATTCAGTACTTC.

V and J are TRBV5-1 and TRBJ2-1; 7 bases fit TRBD1. The V gene's germline CDR1 is SGHRS and CDR2 YFSETQ. V lost 2 bases, J lost 5 bases, and 4 bases stayed unmatched. CDR3 length: 14 amino acids. The CDR3 coding sequence is TGCGCCAGCAGCTTCTCAGGGGGTAACAATGAGCAGTTCTTC. As protein: CASSFSGGNNEQFF. The variable domain in full, with the rest retrieved from reference TRBV5-1 and TRBJ2-1, is KAGVTQTPRYLIKTRGQQVTLSCSPISGHRSVSWYQQTPGQGLQFLFEYFSETQRNKGNFPGRFSGRQFSNSRSEMNVSTLELGDSALYLCASSFSGGNNEQFFGPGTRLTVL.

J is TRBJ2-5 and V is TRBV20-1; no clear D gene. V was shortened by 0 bases and J by 5 bases, with 4 bases between the two germline ends. Germline values: CDR1 DFQATT, CDR2 SNEGSKA (reference sequence). This CDR3 spans 11 amino acids. This chain's CDR3 is CSARDYETQYF. The CDR3, as DNA: TGCAGTGCTAGAGATTATGAGACCCAGTACTTC.

The chain is built from TRBV4-3 and TRBJ2-7, with TRBD1 matching 12 bases. V was clipped by 0 bases and J by 4 bases; unmatched bases: 1. Germline assignment: CDR1 LGHNA and CDR2 YSLEER. The CDR3 has 15 amino acids. The chain's CDR3 is CASSQEGQGAYEQYF. CDR3 sequence (DNA): TGCGCCAGCAGCCAAGAGGGACAGGGGGCATACGAGCAGTACTTC.

This rearrangement joins TRBV27 to TRBJ2-1; 7 nucleotides align to TRBD1. Germline trimming cut 8 bases from V and 5 bases from J; bases unmatched to any gene: 6. The CDR3 runs 13 residues. Germline V gene sequence: CDR1 MNHEY, CDR2 SMNVEV (reference sequence). CDR3 in DNA: TGTGCCAGCTGTATACAGGGGAACAATGAGCAGTTCTTC. The encoded protein is CASCIQGNNEQFF.

V gene TRBV30 combines with J gene TRBJ1-5; 9 bases are a match to TRBD1. The germline V gene has CDR1 GTSNPN and CDR2 SVGIG (reference sequence). The CDR3 length is 15 residues. V lost 2 bases to trimming and J lost 5 bases; unmatched junction nucleotides: 7. Here the CDR3 reads CAWSPQGAWDQPQHF. The CDR3 DNA follows: TGTGCCTGGAGTCCACAGGGGGCTTGGGATCAGCCCCAGCATTTT.

The genes are TRBV30 and TRBJ2-7; 8 bases agree with TRBD2. CDR1 GTSNPN and CDR2 SVGIG come from the germline V gene (reference sequence). This CDR3 is 15 amino acids long. V was clipped by 1 base and J by 4 bases; unmatched bases: 9. CDR3 in DNA: TGTGCCTGGAGTGACCGGGCGGGAGGAGGGTACGAGCAGTACTTC. Protein: CAWSDRAGGGYEQYF.

The chain has TRBV15 and TRBJ2-1; 9 bases are a match to TRBD1. The CDR3 loop spans 16 amino acids. Germline V gene lookup returns CDR1 LNHNV and CDR2 YYDKDF (reference sequence). J lost 3 bases, V lost 1 base, and 4 bases had no gene match. DNA of the CDR3: TGTGCCACCAGCAGAGGTACAGGGGGCAGCTACAATGAGCAGTTCTTC. Amino acids: CATSRGTGGSYNEQFF.

This clone turned up a few times. The chain carries TRBV20-1 and TRBJ2-7, with D uncertain. The germline CDR1 and CDR2 sequences are DFQATT and SNEGSKA (reference sequence). Trimming took 1 base from V and 6 from J, leaving 4 bases between them. The CDR3 loop spans 10 amino acids. The CDR3: CSARAAEQYF. The DNA of the CDR3 is TGCAGTGCTAGAGCTGCCGAGCAGTACTTC.

This clone has a handful of counts. J is TRBJ1-5 and V is TRBV27; D call uncertain. Trimming stripped 6 bases from V and 0 bases from J, with 12 bases between. Per the germline V gene, CDR1 is MNHEY and CDR2 is SMNVEV (reference sequence). This CDR3 comprises 15 residues. Here the CDR3 reads CASRSRQDSNQPQHF. For the CDR3, the DNA is TGTGCCAGCAGATCCCGACAAGATAGCAATCAGCCCCAGCATTTT.

V gene TRBV29-1 combines with J gene TRBJ2-4, with a possible D match to TRBD2 (5 bases). In germline, CDR1 is SQVTM, CDR2 ANQGSEA. The CDR3 is 10 amino acids. The CDR3 nucleotides are TGCAGTCTCCCGCGGGACATTCAGTACTTC. This translates into CSLPRDIQYF.

The V gene is TRBV7-9, the J gene TRBJ2-1; 14 bases fit TRBD2. The length of the CDR3 is 16 residues. Per the germline V gene, CDR1 is SEHNR and CDR2 is FQNEAQ (reference sequence). J lost 8 bases, V lost 5 bases, and 8 bases had no gene match. CDR3 sequence (DNA): TGTGCCAGCAGCCTCCGGACTAGCGGGGGGTACCATGAGCAGTTCTTC. This sequence encodes CASSLRTSGGYHEQFF.